The 17 T cell receptor beta chains given below trace back to one sample, sequenced in a study of cytomegalovirus exposure and HLA in healthy donors. Here immunoSEQ multiplex PCR was the method, and the copy in TCRdb shows in-frame clones only, minus some. The sample lists more than 85,000 clones, about nine tenths occurring once. Sequencing was carried out using PBMCs. These TCRs come from a young woman in good health and CMV-seronegative.

The chain is built from TRBV15 and TRBJ2-7, with D unclear. Deletions cut 2 bases from V and 5 bases from J, with 7 bases between. The CDR3 sequence is 12 residues long. Germline CDR1 reads LNHNV; CDR2 reads YYDKDF (reference sequence). CDR3 residues: CATSRYTNEQYF. In DNA form, the CDR3 reads TGTGCCACCAGCAGATACACTAACGAGCAGTACTTC. The entire variable domain, with the rest obtained from reference TRBV15 and TRBJ2-7, is as follows: DAMVIQNPRYQVTQFGKPVTLSCSQTLNHNVMYWYQQKSSQAPKLLFHYYDKDFNNEADTPDNFQSRRPNTSFCFLDIRSPGLGDTAMYLCATSRYTNEQYFGPGTRLTVT.

This chain uses TRBV9 with TRBJ1-4, with 9 positions matching TRBD1. The CDR3 sequence is 15 residues long. From germline, CDR1 is SGDLS and CDR2 YYNGEE. After removal of 4 bases from V and 8 bases from J, the junction contained 9 bases not matched to a gene. This CDR3 is CASSPTGQGYEKLFF. CDR3 nucleotides: TGTGCCAGCAGCCCGACGGGACAGGGATACGAAAAACTGTTTTTT.

This sequence joins TRBV7-6 and TRBJ2-1, with D hard to call. The germline V and J ends were trimmed by 1 base and 10 bases, with 8 bases remaining between them. This CDR3 is built from 12 residues. CDR1 is SGHVS and CDR2 is FNYEAQ in the germline V gene. Here the CDR3 reads CASSLVASEQFF. Here the CDR3 DNA reads TGTGCCAGCAGCTTAGTGGCTTCCGAGCAGTTCTTC.

This sequence joins TRBV6-6 and TRBJ2-7; 11 bases fit TRBD2. Germline V gene lookup returns CDR1 MNHNY and CDR2 SVGAGI (reference sequence). The CDR3 consists of 14 residues. After removal of 5 bases from V and 2 bases from J, the junction contained 2 bases not matched to a gene. Written as DNA, the CDR3 is TGTGCCAGCAGTATAGCGGGAGGGCCCTACGAGCAGTACTTC. Translation: CASSIAGGPYEQYF.

V and J are TRBV19 and TRBJ1-4, with 9 bases that match TRBD1. Per germline, CDR1 LNHDA and CDR2 SQIVND (reference sequence). The CDR3 consists of 15 residues. With V trimmed by 4 bases and J by 6 bases, 6 bases remained unmatched. CDR3 DNA: TGTGCCAGTAGTAATCCCGGGACAGGGTATGAAAAACTGTTTTTT. Translated: CASSNPGTGYEKLFF.

The V and J genes are TRBV10-2 and TRBJ2-1; the match to TRBD2 covers 7 bases. J was trimmed by 4 bases and V by 5 bases; bases with no gene match: 14. Germline V gives CDR1 WSHSY, CDR2 SAAADI. The length of the CDR3 is 17 residues. The chain's CDR3 is CASSPSGGRFGYNEQFF. The CDR3 DNA sequence: TGCGCCAGCAGTCCTTCGGGGGGTAGGTTCGGGTACAATGAGCAGTTCTTC.

The chain links TRBV4-1 to TRBJ1-5; D is unresolved. V was clipped by 0 bases and J by 4 bases, with 10 bases between them. Germline assignment: CDR1 MGHRA and CDR2 YSYEKL. The CDR3 has 15 residues. The CDR3 DNA reads as TGCGCCAGCAGCCAAGAGGGGTCGGGAAATCAGCCCCAGCATTTT. It specifies CASSQEGSGNQPQHF.

The rearrangement uses TRBV6-1 and TRBJ1-5; no firm D call. Germline loops: CDR1 MNHNS, CDR2 SASEGT. Trimming removed 4 bases at V and 0 bases at J, with 10 bases between. The CDR3 has 15 amino acids. CDR3 sequence reads: CASSGGSYSNQPQHF. The CDR3 DNA sequence: TGTGCCAGCAGTGGTGGGAGTTATAGCAATCAGCCCCAGCATTTT.

V usage is TRBV7-9 and J usage is TRBJ2-1; TRBD2 matches at 7 bases. The CDR3 loop spans 16 amino acids. V trimming: 1 base; J trimming: 1 base; junction bases outside the gene matches: 4. The germline CDR1 and CDR2 sequences are SEHNR and FQNEAQ (reference sequence). The CDR3 nucleotides are TGTGCCAGCAGCTTAGGGCTAGCGGCGTCCTACAATGAGCAGTTCTTC. It encodes CASSLGLAASYNEQFF.

The chain recombines TRBV11-1 with TRBJ2-1, with D possibly being TRBD2 (7 bases). Germline CDR1 reads SGHAT; CDR2 reads FQDESV (reference sequence). The CDR3 totals 12 residues. Deletions cut 5 bases from V and 10 bases from J, with 12 bases between. CDR3 in DNA: TGTGCCAGCAGCAGGGAGGGGGGGGAGCAGTTCTTC. Protein: CASSREGGEQFF.

The V call is TRBV7-3, the J call TRBJ2-1, with a weak D call TRBD2 (6 bases). The CDR3 length is 15 residues. Trimming left V 4 bases short and J 10 bases short, with 20 bases between. Germline V gives CDR1 SGHTA, CDR2 FQGTGA. CDR3 nucleotides: TGTGCCAGCAGCTCACCGAGCGGCGGGGCACAAGAGCAGTTCTTC. Protein sequence: CASSSPSGGAQEQFF.

This chain links TRBV7-8 with TRBJ1-3, with D perhaps matching TRBD1 (5 bases). CDR1 and CDR2 from the germline V gene are SGHVS and FQNEAQ. This CDR3 is built from 16 residues. V was clipped by 5 bases and J by 3 bases, with 17 bases between them. CDR3 amino acids: CASSRGVGRLGNTIYF. DNA of the CDR3: TGTGCCAGCAGCCGGGGGGTGGGCCGACTTGGAAACACCATATATTTT. Full variable domain (outside the CDR3, taken from reference TRBV7-8 and TRBJ1-3): GAGVSQSPRYKVAKRGQDVALRCDPISGHVSLFWYQQALGQGPEFLTYFQNEAQLDKSGLPSDRFFAERPEGSVSTLKIQRTQQEDSAVYLCASSRGVGRLGNTIYFGEGSWLTVV.

V and J are TRBV11-2 and TRBJ1-1; D not certain. The CDR3 contains 12 residues. Per the germline V gene, CDR1 is SGHAT and CDR2 is FQNNGV. V shed 6 bases and J shed 5 bases, with 10 bases lying between them. Here the CDR3 reads CASSSLETEAFF. CDR3 in DNA: TGTGCCAGCAGTTCCCTCGAGACTGAAGCTTTCTTT.

The chain couples TRBV27 to TRBJ1-4; TRBD1 agrees at 7 bases. In germline, CDR1 is MNHEY, CDR2 SMNVEV (reference sequence). J gave up 8 bases and V 3 bases, and 12 bases lay outside the gene matches. CDR3 length: 16 amino acids. CDR3 region: CASSFTYMTGREKLFF. CDR3 nucleotides: TGTGCCAGCAGTTTCACTTACATGACAGGGCGCGAAAAACTGTTTTTT.

This clone was seen a single time. This sequence joins TRBV5-1 and TRBJ1-1; D unresolved. CDR1 is SGHRS, CDR2 YFSETQ, per germline. With 3 bases removed from V and 5 bases from J, the gap between germline ends came to 11 bases. The CDR3 contains 13 residues. The DNA of the CDR3 is TGCGCCAGCAGCTCGGCCCCGAGGACTGAAGCTTTCTTT. This encodes CASSSAPRTEAFF.

There are a few counts of this clone. The CDR3 nucleotides read TGCGCCAGCAAGATTACAGGGGCTGAAGCTTTCTTT. Its protein product is CASKITGAEAFF. V is TRBV5-1 and J is TRBJ1-1; 7 bases fit TRBD1. The V and J ends lost 6 bases and 6 bases, in that order; junction bases with no gene match: 5. The CDR3 totals 12 residues. Germline V gives CDR1 SGHRS, CDR2 YFSETQ.

V is TRBV28 and J is TRBJ1-2, with TRBD1 as a possible D gene (5 bases). V was trimmed by 2 bases and J by 8 bases, leaving 12 bases between them. CDR3 size: 13 residues. Germline CDR1 and CDR2: MDHEN and SYDVKM. This chain's CDR3 is CASSLTRVGGYTF. CDR3 nucleotide sequence: TGTGCCAGCAGTTTAACCAGGGTTGGAGGCTACACCTTC.